This section outlines one T cell receptor (beta chain) sequence together with its context. Antigen unknown. TCRdb independently ran MiXCR on the reads; one entry per CDR3 protein. This table holds hundreds of thousands of distinct CDR3 sequences, about 30% found once. The sample comes from a study of T cell repertoires in cytomegalovirus infection. Overall study context: Epitope selection comprised recently identified HLA-C-restricted CMV epitopes and well-studied HLA-B-restricted CMV epitopes. Public TCR beta signatures provided an indication of both CMV infection and a matching HLA type. The study's findings and limits: Summed frequency of shared TCR beta families picked out CMV carriers who also had the relevant HLA. HLA-C-restricted TCR beta clonotypes specific for CMV led the ex vivo response.

The V end lost 6 bases, the J end lost 0 bases, and 15 bases lay between the germline ends. CDR1 is LNHDA and CDR2 is SQIVND in the germline V gene (reference sequence). The CDR3 contains 15 residues. The chain combines TRBV19 with TRBJ2-7; unclear D gene. The sequencing used cultured PBMCs, collected from culture after CMV antigen stimulation. The sequence derives from a human donor in good health (CMV status not recorded). Some clones in this sample may be carry-over from other donors' samples. The CDR3 loop reads CASSPIVGNSYEQYF. CDR3 sequence (DNA): TGTGCCAGTAGCCCAATTGTGGGGAACTCCTACGAGCAGTACTTC.